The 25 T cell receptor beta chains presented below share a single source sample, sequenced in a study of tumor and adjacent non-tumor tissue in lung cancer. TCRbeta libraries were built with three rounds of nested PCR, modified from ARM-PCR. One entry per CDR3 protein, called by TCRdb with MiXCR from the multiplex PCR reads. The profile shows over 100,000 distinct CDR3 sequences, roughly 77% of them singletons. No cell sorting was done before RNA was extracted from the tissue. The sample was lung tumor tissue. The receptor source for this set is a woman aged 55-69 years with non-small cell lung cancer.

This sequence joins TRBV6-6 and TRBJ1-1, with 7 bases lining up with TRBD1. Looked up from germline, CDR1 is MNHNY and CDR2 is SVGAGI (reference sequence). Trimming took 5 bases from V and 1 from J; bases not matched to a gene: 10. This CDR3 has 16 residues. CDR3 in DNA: TGTGCCAGCAGTACCCGACAGGGAAACTCGAACACTGAAGCTTTCTTT. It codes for CASSTRQGNSNTEAFF.

Written as DNA, the CDR3 is TGTGCCAGCAGCAAAGGCGGGACGGGGGGCCTGAACTATGGTTACACCTTC. This gives the protein CASSKGGTGGLNYGYTF. This chain links TRBV21-1 with TRBJ1-2; the table gives TRBD1 as D, unverified against the DNA. TRBV21-1 is a listed pseudogene. CDR3 size: 17 residues.

CDR3 coding DNA: TGTGCCAGCAGTTACTCGACCAGGGACGCCGTGGGATACACCTTC. Translation gives CASSYSTRDAVGYTF. The chain is built from TRBV6-2 or TRBV6-3 and TRBJ1-2; possibly TRBD1 for D (5 bases). The CDR3 sequence is 15 residues long. Per the germline V gene, CDR1 is MNHEY and CDR2 is SVGEGT. The germline V and J ends were trimmed by 0 bases and 11 bases, with 19 bases remaining between them.

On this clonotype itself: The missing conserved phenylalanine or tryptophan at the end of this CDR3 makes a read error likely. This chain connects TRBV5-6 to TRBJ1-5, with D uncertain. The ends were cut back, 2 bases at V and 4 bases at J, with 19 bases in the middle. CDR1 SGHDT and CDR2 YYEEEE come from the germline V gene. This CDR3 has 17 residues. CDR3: CASSLNPGEEPNQPQHL. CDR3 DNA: TGTGCCAGCAGCTTAAACCCTGGCGAGGAGCCAAATCAGCCCCAGCATTTA.

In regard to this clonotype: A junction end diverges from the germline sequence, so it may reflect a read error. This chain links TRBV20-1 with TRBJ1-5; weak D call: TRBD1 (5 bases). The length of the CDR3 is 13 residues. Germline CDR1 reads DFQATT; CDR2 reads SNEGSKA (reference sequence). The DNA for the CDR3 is TGTAGTGCTCAGCCAGATGACAGTCAGCCCCAGCATTTT. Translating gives CSAQPDDSQPQHF.

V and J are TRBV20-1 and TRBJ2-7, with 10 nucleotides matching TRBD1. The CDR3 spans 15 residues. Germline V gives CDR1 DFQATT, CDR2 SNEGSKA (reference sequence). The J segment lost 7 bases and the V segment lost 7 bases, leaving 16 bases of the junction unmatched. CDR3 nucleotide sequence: TGCAGTGTCAGAGTTACCGGGACAGGGGCCGGGGAGCAGTACTTC. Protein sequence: CSVRVTGTGAGEQYF.

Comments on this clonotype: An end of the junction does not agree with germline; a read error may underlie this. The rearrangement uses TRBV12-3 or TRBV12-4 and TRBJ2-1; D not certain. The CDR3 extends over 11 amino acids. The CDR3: CASSFSSEQFF. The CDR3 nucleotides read TGTGCCAGCAGTTTTTCCAGTGAGCAGTTTTTC.

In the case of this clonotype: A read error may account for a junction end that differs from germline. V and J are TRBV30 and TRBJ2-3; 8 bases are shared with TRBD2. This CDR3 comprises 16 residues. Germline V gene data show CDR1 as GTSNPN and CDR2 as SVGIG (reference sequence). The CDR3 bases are TGTACCTGGATCAGCGGGGGAGCCTATAGCACAGATACGCAGTATTTT. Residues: CTWISGGAYSTDTQYF.

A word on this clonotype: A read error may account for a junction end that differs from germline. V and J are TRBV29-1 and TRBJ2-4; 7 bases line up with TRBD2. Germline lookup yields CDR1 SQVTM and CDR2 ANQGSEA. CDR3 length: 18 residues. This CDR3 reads CSVEVGLVGRSYKNIQYF. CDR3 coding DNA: TGCAGCGTTGAAGTCGGACTAGTGGGGAGATCTTACAAAAACATCCAGTACTTC.

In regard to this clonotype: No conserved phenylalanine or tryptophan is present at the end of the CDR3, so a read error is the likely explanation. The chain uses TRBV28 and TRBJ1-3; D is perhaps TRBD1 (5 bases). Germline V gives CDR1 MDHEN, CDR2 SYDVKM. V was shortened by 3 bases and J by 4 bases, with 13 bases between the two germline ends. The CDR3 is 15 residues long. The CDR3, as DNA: TGTGCCAGCAGTTTGTCCAGGGTGGTCGGAAACACCATATATTTA. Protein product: CASSLSRVVGNTIYL.

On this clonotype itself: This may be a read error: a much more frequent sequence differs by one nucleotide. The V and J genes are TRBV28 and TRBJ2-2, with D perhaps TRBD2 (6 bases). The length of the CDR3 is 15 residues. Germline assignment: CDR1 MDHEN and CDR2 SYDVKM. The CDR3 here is CAISSPSVSTGELFF. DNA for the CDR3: TGTGCCATCAGTTCCCCTAGCGTAAGCACCGGGGAGCTGTTTTTT.

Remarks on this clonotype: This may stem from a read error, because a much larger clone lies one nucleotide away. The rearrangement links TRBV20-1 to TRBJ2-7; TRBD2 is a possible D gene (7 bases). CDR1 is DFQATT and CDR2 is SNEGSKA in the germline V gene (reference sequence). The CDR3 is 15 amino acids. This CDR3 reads CSVQGHGGRANEHYF. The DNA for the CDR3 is TGCAGTGTCCAGGGACACGGGGGGCGGGCGAATGAGCACTACTTC.

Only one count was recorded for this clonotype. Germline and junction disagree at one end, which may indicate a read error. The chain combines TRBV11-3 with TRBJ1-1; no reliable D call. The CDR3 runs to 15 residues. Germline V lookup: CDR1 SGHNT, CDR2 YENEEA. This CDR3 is CASSLVRAMNTEAFF. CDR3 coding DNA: TGTGCCAGCAGCTTAGTTAGGGCCATGAACACAGAAGCTTTCTTT.

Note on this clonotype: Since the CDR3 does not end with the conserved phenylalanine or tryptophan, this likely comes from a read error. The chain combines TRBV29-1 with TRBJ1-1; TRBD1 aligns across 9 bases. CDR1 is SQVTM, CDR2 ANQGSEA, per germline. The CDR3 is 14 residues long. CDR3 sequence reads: CSLGPDGTGFEAFY. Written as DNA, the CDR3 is TGCAGTCTTGGTCCCGATGGGACAGGGTTTGAAGCTTTCTAT.

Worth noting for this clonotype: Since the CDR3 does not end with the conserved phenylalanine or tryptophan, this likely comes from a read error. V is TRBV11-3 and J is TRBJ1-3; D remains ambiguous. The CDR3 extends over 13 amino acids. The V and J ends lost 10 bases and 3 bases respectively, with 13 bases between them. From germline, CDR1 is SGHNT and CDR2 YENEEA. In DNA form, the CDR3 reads TGTGCCATCCGGGAGGACTTTGGAAACACCATATATCTT. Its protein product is CAIREDFGNTIYL.

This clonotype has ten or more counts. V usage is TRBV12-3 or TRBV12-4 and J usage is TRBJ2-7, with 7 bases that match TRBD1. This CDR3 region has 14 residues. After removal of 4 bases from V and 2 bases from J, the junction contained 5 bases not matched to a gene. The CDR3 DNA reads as TGTGCCAGCAGTTCAACCGGGACAGCCTACGAGCAGTACTTC. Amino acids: CASSSTGTAYEQYF.

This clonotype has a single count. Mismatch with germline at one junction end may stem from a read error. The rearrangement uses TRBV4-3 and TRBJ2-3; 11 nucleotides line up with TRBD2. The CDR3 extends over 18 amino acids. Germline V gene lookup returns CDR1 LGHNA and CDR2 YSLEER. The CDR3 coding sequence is TGCACCAGCAGCCAAGACGTGATAGCGGGAGGGGGCACAGATACGCAGTATTTT. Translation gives CTSSQDVIAGGGTDTQYF.

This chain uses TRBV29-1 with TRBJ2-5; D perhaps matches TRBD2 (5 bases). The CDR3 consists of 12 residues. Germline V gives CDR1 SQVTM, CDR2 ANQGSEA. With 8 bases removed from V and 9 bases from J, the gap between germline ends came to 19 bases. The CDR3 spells CSIRWRLESQYF. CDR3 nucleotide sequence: TGCAGCATCCGTTGGAGGCTGGAGTCCCAGTACTTC.

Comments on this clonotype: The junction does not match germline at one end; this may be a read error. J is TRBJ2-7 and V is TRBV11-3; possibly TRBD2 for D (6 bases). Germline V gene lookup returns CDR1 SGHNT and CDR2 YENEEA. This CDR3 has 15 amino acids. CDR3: CASSLVGGGSYEQYF. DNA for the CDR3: TGTGCCAGCAGCCTCGTGGGGGGTGGGTCCTATGAGCAGTACTTC. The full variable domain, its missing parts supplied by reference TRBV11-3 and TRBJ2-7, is EAGVVQSPRYKIIEKKQPVAFWCNPISGHNTLYWYLQNLGQGPELLIRYENEEAVDDSQLPKDRFSAERLKGVDSTLKIQPAELGDSAVYLCASSLVGGGSYEQYFGPGTRLTVT.

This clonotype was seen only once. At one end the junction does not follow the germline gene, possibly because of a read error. The CDR3 coding sequence is TGTGCCAACAGCTTAGGGGCGGGGGCCTACGAGCAGTACTTC. This gives the protein CANSLGAGAYEQYF. The gene calls are TRBV7-8 and TRBJ2-7; 7 nucleotides match TRBD2. Germline loops: CDR1 SGHVS, CDR2 FQNEAQ. The length of the CDR3 is 14 residues.

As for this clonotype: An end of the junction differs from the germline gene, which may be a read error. CDR3 residues: CASSRGAGHGCTF. The CDR3 DNA reads as TGTGCCAGCAGCCGCGGGGCCGGACATGGCTGCACCTTC. The chain has TRBV6-5 and TRBJ1-2; possibly TRBD1 for D (5 bases). The germline V gene has CDR1 MNHEY and CDR2 SVGAGI. The CDR3 totals 13 residues.

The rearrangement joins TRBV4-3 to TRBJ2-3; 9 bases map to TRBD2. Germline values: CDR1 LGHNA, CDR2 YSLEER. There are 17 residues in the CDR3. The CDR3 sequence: CDGSQEVAGGRRNTQYF. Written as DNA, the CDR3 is TGCGACGGCAGCCAAGAAGTTGCGGGGGGGAGGCGGAATACGCAGTATTTT.

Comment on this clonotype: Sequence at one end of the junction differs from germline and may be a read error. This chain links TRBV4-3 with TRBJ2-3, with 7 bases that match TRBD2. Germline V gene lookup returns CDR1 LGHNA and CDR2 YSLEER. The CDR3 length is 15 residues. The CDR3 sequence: CASNQGRVGGDTQYF. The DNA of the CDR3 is TGCGCCAGCAACCAAGGGAGGGTGGGGGGAGATACGCAGTATTTT.

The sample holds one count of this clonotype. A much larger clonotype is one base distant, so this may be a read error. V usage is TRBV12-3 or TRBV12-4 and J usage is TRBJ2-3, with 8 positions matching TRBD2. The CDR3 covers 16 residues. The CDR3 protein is CASSFNRAGGTDPQYF. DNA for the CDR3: TGTGCCAGCAGTTTTAACCGGGCGGGAGGCACAGATCCGCAGTATTTT.

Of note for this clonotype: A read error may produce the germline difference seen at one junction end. CDR3 in DNA: TGTAGCGCCCGGGACAGTAGGTGCGGGCAGCCCCAGCATTTT. Amino acids: CSARDSRCGQPQHF. The chain is built from TRBV29-1 and TRBJ1-5; 7 bases are shared with TRBD1. The V gene's germline CDR1 is SQVTM and CDR2 ANQGSEA. The CDR3 runs 14 residues.